This T cell receptor beta chain appears in the sequencing data of a study of CD8+CD57+ T cells in acquired aplastic anemia. The patients chosen for sequencing had shown expansion of CD8+CD57+ cells (detected by flow cytometry). Using genomic DNA as the template, TCR beta VDJ and CDR3 profiling was carried out. Using its own MiXCR run on the reads, TCRdb lists one record per CDR3 protein. Altogether around 430,000 distinct CDR3 sequences are present, under 40% being singletons, with the ten largest covering under 0.95%. In the case of this clonotype: What it recognizes is unknown. Since a much larger clone is just one base distant, this may be a read error. The final CDR3 position lacks the conserved phenylalanine or tryptophan, pointing to a likely read error.

CDR3 length equals 13 residues. V shed 0 bases and J shed 3 bases, with 8 bases lying between them. Germline V gene lookup returns CDR1 DFQATT and CDR2 SNEGSKA (reference sequence). The study, taken as a whole, reports: Controls did not differ significantly from patients in CD8+ Simpson's diversity.

The chain employs TRBV20-1 and TRBJ1-2, with no clear D. The sample comprised sorted CD4+, CD8+, or CD8+CD57+ T cells (not recorded which) from PBMCs. The clonotype was recovered from a human donor with aplastic anemia. CDR3 DNA: TGCAGTGCTAGAGACGGCGGTGACTATGGCTACACCCTC. This codes for CSARDGGDYGYTL.